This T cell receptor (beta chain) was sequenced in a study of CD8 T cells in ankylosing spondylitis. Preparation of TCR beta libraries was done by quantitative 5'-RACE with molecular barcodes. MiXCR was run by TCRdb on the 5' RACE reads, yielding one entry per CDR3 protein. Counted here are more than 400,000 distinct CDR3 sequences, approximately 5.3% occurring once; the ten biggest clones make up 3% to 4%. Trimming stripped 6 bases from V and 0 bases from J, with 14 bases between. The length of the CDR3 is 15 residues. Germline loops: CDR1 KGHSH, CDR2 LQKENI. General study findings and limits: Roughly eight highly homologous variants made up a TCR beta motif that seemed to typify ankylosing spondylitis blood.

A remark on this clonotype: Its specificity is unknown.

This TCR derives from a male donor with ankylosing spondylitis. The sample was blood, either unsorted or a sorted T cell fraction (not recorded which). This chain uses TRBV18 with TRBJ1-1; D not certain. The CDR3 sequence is CASSPGRNMNTEAFF. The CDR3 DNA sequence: TGTGCCAGCTCTCCCGGGAGAAACATGAACACTGAAGCTTTCTTT. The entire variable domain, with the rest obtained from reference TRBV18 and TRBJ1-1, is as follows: NAGVMQNPRHLVRRRGQEARLRCSPMKGHSHVYWYRQLPEEGLKFMVYLQKENIIDESGMPKERFSAEFPKEGPSILRIQQVVRGDSAAYFCASSPGRNMNTEAFFGQGTRLTVV.